This TCR beta chain was recorded in a study of blood T cells in healthy people across ages. The J segment lost 3 bases and the V segment lost 1 base, leaving 5 bases of the junction unmatched. There are 16 residues in the CDR3. The sample holds a few counts of this clonotype. With a J-beta primer mix and a sample-barcoded 5' primer, a second PCR ran 7 to 11 cycles. One entry per CDR3 protein results from TCRdb running MiXCR on the 5' RACE reads. Of approximately 760,000 distinct CDR3 sequences in the sample, roughly 25% are singletons; the top ten hold more than 7.5%. These same data were also listed under a study on T cells of mothers and their children.

The receptor comes from a boy younger than 18 in good health. V usage is TRBV12-3 or TRBV12-4 and J usage is TRBJ2-1; the match to TRBD2 covers 8 bases. Source material: blood. CDR3 sequence reads: CASSLVSAGDYNEQFF. The CDR3 DNA follows: TGTGCCAGCAGTTTAGTTTCAGCGGGGGACTACAATGAGCAGTTCTTC.